A single sample is the source of the 25 T cell receptor beta chains below, sequenced in a study of shared clonotypes between healthy human individuals. Some clones are missing from TCRdb's copy, which holds only in-frame ones; the method was immunoSEQ multiplex PCR. The table lists some 500,000 clones, about 80% of them singletons. Material: PBMCs. The receptor source for this set is a woman aged 40 to 50 in good health. Some clones in this sample may be carry-over from other donors' samples.

In the case of this clone: Since a far larger clone is one base different, this is likely a read error. The chain employs TRBV11-3 and TRBJ2-1; D call uncertain. The CDR3 is made up of 13 amino acids. Germline assignment: CDR1 SGHNT and CDR2 YENEEA. V lost 1 base to trimming and J lost 3 bases, with 4 bases between them. CDR3 in DNA: TGTGCCAGCAGCTTAGCTAGCTACAATGAGCAGTTCTTC. It is translated as CASSLASYNEQFF.

The genes are TRBV27 and TRBJ1-1; TRBD1 matches 7 bases. This CDR3 region has 13 residues. J was trimmed by 4 bases and V by 5 bases; bases with no gene match: 4. Germline CDR1 and CDR2: MNHEY and SMNVEV (reference sequence). CDR3 region: CASSRQGSTEAFF. The CDR3 region has the DNA TGTGCCAGCAGTCGACAGGGATCCACTGAAGCTTTCTTT.

The gene calls are TRBV4-2 and TRBJ2-2, with TRBD1 matching 9 bases. This CDR3 is 15 amino acids long. V lost 4 bases to trimming and J lost 7 bases; unmatched junction nucleotides: 7. Germline assignment: CDR1 LGHNA and CDR2 YNFKEQ. CDR3 region: CASSLSQGAHGELFF. In DNA form, the CDR3 reads TGTGCCAGCAGCCTCTCACAGGGGGCGCACGGGGAGCTGTTTTTT.

This rearrangement joins TRBV28 to TRBJ2-3; 11 bases map to TRBD2. The CDR3 runs 18 residues. V was clipped by 5 bases and J by 0 bases; unmatched bases: 10. The germline V gene encodes CDR1 MDHEN and CDR2 SYDVKM. As DNA, the CDR3 is TGTGCCAGCAGTCTCCTCCCCGGACTAGCGGGTAGCACAGATACGCAGTATTTT. Protein product: CASSLLPGLAGSTDTQYF.

The J gene is TRBJ2-7, the V gene TRBV28; TRBD1 might be the D (5 bases). The CDR3 is 16 amino acids. V lost 4 bases and J lost 4, with 20 bases in between. The germline CDR1 and CDR2 sequences are MDHEN and SYDVKM. The CDR3 protein is CASSSPPTEATYEQYF. The CDR3 DNA sequence: TGTGCCAGCAGTTCCCCCCCGACAGAAGCAACGTACGAGCAGTACTTC.

This clone was counted a few times. This chain joins TRBV7-2 and TRBJ1-1, with D maybe TRBD1 (6 bases). The CDR3 sequence is 14 residues long. CDR1 and CDR2 (germline): SGHTA, FQGNSA. V dropped 0 bases and J dropped 10 bases, with 15 bases sitting between them. For the CDR3, the DNA is TGTGCCAGCAGCTTAGCGGGGGACACCAAAGGAGCTTTCTTT. Protein sequence: CASSLAGDTKGAFF.

The gene calls are TRBV29-1 and TRBJ2-5; 16 nucleotides align to TRBD2. Germline CDR1 and CDR2: SQVTM and ANQGSEA. The V gene end was trimmed by 2 bases and the J gene end by 5 bases; junction bases not matched to a gene: 8. CDR3 length: 17 residues. The CDR3 loop reads CSVETGLAGGPQETQYF. For the CDR3, the DNA is TGCAGCGTTGAAACGGGACTAGCGGGAGGGCCTCAGGAGACCCAGTACTTC.

The rearrangement joins TRBV5-1 to TRBJ2-7, with 7 nucleotides matching TRBD2. The trim removed 0 bases at V and 3 bases at J, leaving 3 bases unmatched. This CDR3 is 14 amino acids long. Germline V lookup: CDR1 SGHRS, CDR2 YFSETQ. CDR3 amino acids: CASSLALASYEQYF. In DNA, the CDR3 is TGCGCCAGCAGCTTGGCACTAGCGAGCTACGAGCAGTACTTC. Filled out from reference TRBV5-1 and TRBJ2-7, the complete variable domain reads KAGVTQTPRYLIKTRGQQVTLSCSPISGHRSVSWYQQTPGQGLQFLFEYFSETQRNKGNFPGRFSGRQFSNSRSEMNVSTLELGDSALYLCASSLALASYEQYFGPGTRLTVT.

The chain has TRBV19 and TRBJ1-4; D might be TRBD1 (6 bases). Trimming removed 2 bases from V and 6 bases from J, with 10 bases in between. The CDR3 has 14 amino acids. The germline CDR1 and CDR2 sequences are LNHDA and SQIVND (reference sequence). The CDR3 loop reads CASSIFGGDEKLFF. The CDR3, as DNA: TGTGCCAGTAGTATATTTGGGGGCGATGAAAAACTGTTTTTT.

This chain joins TRBV14 and TRBJ2-3; 7 bases line up with TRBD1. V shed 3 bases, J shed 2 bases, and the junction held 5 bases outside the gene matches. The CDR3 covers 15 residues. Germline assignment: CDR1 SGHDN and CDR2 FVKESK. The CDR3, as DNA: TGTGCCAGCAGCCACCCAGGGGGACCCACAGATACGCAGTATTTT. Its translation is CASSHPGGPTDTQYF.

The gene calls are TRBV29-1 and TRBJ2-3; TRBD2 matches 13 bases. The germline CDR1 and CDR2 sequences are SQVTM and ANQGSEA. CDR3 size: 15 residues. J was trimmed by 6 bases and V by 5 bases; bases with no gene match: 8. The CDR3 DNA reads as TGCAGCGTTCCGGGACTAGCGGGGCGTCGGGATACGCAGTATTTT. It is translated as CSVPGLAGRRDTQYF.

V usage is TRBV19 and J usage is TRBJ1-1; possible D gene TRBD1, 5 bases. The V and J ends lost 7 bases and 3 bases respectively, with 15 bases between them. The CDR3 loop spans 14 amino acids. Germline V gene sequence: CDR1 LNHDA, CDR2 SQIVND (reference sequence). In DNA, the CDR3 is TGTGCCAGTACCAAACTCAGGGAGGACACTGAAGCTTTCTTT. As protein: CASTKLREDTEAFF.

Comments on this clone: The same CDR3 can be traced to other DNA sequences in this sample. The chain joins TRBV9 to TRBJ1-4; the D gene is possibly TRBD1 (6 bases). The CDR3 consists of 12 residues. The germline V and J ends were trimmed by 5 bases and 8 bases, with 10 bases remaining between them. CDR1 SGDLS and CDR2 YYNGEE come from the germline V gene. CDR3 residues: CASSRGGEKLFF. The CDR3 DNA reads as TGTGCCAGCAGTAGAGGGGGAGAAAAACTGTTTTTT.

This chain uses TRBV10-1 with TRBJ1-5, with D uncertain. With 5 bases removed from V and 0 bases from J, the gap between germline ends came to 14 bases. The CDR3 runs 16 residues. CDR1 is WNHNN and CDR2 is SYGVQD in the germline V gene (reference sequence). DNA for the CDR3: TGCGCCAGCAGTCAACCCGGGGAGGCTAGCAATCAGCCCCAGCATTTT. Translated, it gives CASSQPGEASNQPQHF.

The chain has TRBV28 and TRBJ1-2, with D maybe TRBD1 (6 bases). Germline CDR1 reads MDHEN; CDR2 reads SYDVKM. The length of the CDR3 is 13 residues. The ends were cut back, 2 bases at V and 6 bases at J, with 10 bases in the middle. Here the CDR3 DNA reads TGTGCCAGCAGTTTAAGGGGGGTCCATGGCTACACCTTC. Translation: CASSLRGVHGYTF.

The chain joins TRBV5-1 to TRBJ2-1; 11 nucleotides align to TRBD2. V dropped 0 bases and J dropped 4; count of bases not matched to a gene: 6. Germline CDR1 reads SGHRS; CDR2 reads YFSETQ. The CDR3 is made up of 17 amino acids. CDR3 sequence reads: CASSLGLAGYRYNEQFF. The CDR3, as DNA: TGCGCCAGCAGCTTGGGACTAGCGGGATATCGTTACAATGAGCAGTTCTTC.

This chain connects TRBV29-1 to TRBJ2-5; D may be TRBD1 or TRBD2 (5 bases each). Germline CDR1 and CDR2: SQVTM and ANQGSEA. This CDR3 has 13 amino acids. Trimming stripped 7 bases from V and 1 base from J, with 13 bases between. The CDR3 region is CSAWDHPQETQYF. CDR3 DNA sequence: TGCAGCGCGTGGGACCACCCCCAAGAGACCCAGTACTTC.

Concerning this clone itself: A single base is all that separates this from a far larger clone, so a read error is likely. The rearrangement links TRBV5-3 to TRBJ1-1; no clear D. TRBV5-3 is an ORF, and what it does is uncertain. CDR3 length: 13 residues. The CDR3 reads CASSLGVNTEAFF. The CDR3 nucleotides are TGTGCCAGCAGCTTGGGTGTGAACACTGAAGCTTTCTTT.

The J gene is TRBJ2-2, the V gene TRBV5-4; 8 nucleotides line up with TRBD2. Germline V CDR1 and CDR2: SGHNT, YYREEE (reference sequence). With V trimmed by 0 bases and J by 4 bases, 5 bases remained unmatched. The CDR3 has 16 residues. In DNA form, the CDR3 reads TGTGCCAGCAGCTTGGCTGGCGGGGGGTTCACCGGGGAGCTGTTTTTT. This codes for CASSLAGGGFTGELFF.

The gene calls are TRBV6-6 and TRBJ2-3, with D hard to call. The CDR3 has 11 amino acids. V was trimmed by 7 bases and J by 7 bases, leaving 9 bases between them. CDR1 and CDR2 (germline): MNHNY, SVGAGI (reference sequence). The CDR3 DNA follows: TGTGCCAGCACCCGCAGCAATACGCAGTATTTT. It is translated as CASTRSNTQYF.

V and J are TRBV27 and TRBJ2-1; 9 bases align to TRBD2. V was pared by 6 bases and J by 2 bases, with 8 bases of the junction left unmatched. CDR3 length: 16 residues. Germline V CDR1 and CDR2: MNHEY, SMNVEV (reference sequence). The CDR3 protein is CASRVEAGGAYNEQFF. CDR3 nucleotide sequence: TGTGCCAGCAGGGTAGAAGCGGGAGGAGCCTACAATGAGCAGTTCTTC.

V usage is TRBV5-1 and J usage is TRBJ2-3; D ambiguous. The CDR3 has 14 amino acids. Germline loops: CDR1 SGHRS, CDR2 YFSETQ. With 4 bases removed from V and 4 bases from J, the gap between germline ends came to 13 bases. CDR3 sequence reads: CASSPMTPPDTQYF. The CDR3 DNA reads as TGCGCCAGCAGCCCAATGACCCCGCCAGATACGCAGTATTTT.

V is TRBV18 and J is TRBJ2-1; 14 positions agree with TRBD2. The CDR3 consists of 17 residues. The V gene end was trimmed by 2 bases and the J gene end by 3 bases; junction bases not matched to a gene: 3. Germline assignment: CDR1 KGHSH and CDR2 LQKENI. CDR3 residues: CASSPLGTSGSYNEQFF. In DNA, the CDR3 is TGTGCCAGCTCACCATTAGGGACTAGCGGGAGCTACAATGAGCAGTTCTTC.

The table lists this clone with a count of one. The rearrangement links TRBV5-1 to TRBJ1-6; 8 positions match TRBD1. Germline V gives CDR1 SGHRS, CDR2 YFSETQ. Trimming at V came to 2 bases and at J to 9 bases, leaving 7 bases not matched to a gene. This CDR3 spans 15 amino acids. CDR3 in DNA: TGCGCCAGCAGCTTCGGACAGGGCCCTAGTTCACCCCTCCACTTT. This encodes CASSFGQGPSSPLHF.

The V and J genes are TRBV30 and TRBJ1-4; D gene unclear. CDR1 is GTSNPN, CDR2 SVGIG, per germline (reference sequence). There are 13 residues in the CDR3. The V end lost 1 base, the J end lost 2 bases, and 5 bases lay between the germline ends. CDR3 nucleotides: TGTGCCTGGAGTGGAGGGACTAATGAAAAACTGTTTTTT. This sequence encodes CAWSGGTNEKLFF.